What follows is one TCR beta chain and its context. Its antigen is not identified. Other DNA variants within this sample encode the same CDR3. This sample is part of a study of PD-1 blockade in classical Hodgkin lymphoma. Overall study: The patients were dosed with nivolumab 3 mg/kg, infused intravenously every 2 weeks. The study's findings and limits: Compared with baseline, CD4+ but not CD8+ TCR diversity had risen significantly by C4D1.

Produced via immunoSEQ multiplex PCR; TCRdb's table is partial and in-frame only. The sample includes around 28,000 clones, roughly 71% of them seen just once. After autologous stem cell transplantation all patients relapsed, and prior brentuximab vedotin exposure differed between cohorts. Germline V gene lookup returns CDR1 KGHSH and CDR2 LQKENI. This CDR3 spans 12 amino acids. V lost 2 bases and J 4 bases, leaving 6 bases between the germline ends. The chain links TRBV18 to TRBJ2-7; D may match TRBD1 or TRBD2 (5 bases each). This TCR derives from a human donor with classical Hodgkin lymphoma. The sample was peripheral blood mononuclear cells (PBMCs), taken before the second cycle of nivolumab. CDR3 DNA sequence: TGTGCCAGCTCACCAGGGGGTTACGAGCAGTACGTC. Translating it yields CASSPGGYEQYV.